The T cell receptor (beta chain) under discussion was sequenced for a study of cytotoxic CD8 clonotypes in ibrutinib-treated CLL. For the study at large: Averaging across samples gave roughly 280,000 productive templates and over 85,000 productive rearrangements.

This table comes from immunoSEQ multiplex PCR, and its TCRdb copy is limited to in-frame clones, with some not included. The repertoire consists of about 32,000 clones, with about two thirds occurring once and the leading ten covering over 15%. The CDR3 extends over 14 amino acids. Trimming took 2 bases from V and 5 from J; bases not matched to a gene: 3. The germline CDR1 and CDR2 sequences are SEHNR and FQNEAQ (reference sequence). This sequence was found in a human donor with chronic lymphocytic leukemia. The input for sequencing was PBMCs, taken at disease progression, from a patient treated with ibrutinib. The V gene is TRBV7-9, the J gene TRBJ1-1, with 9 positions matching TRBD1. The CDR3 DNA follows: TGTGCCAGCAGCTTAAACAGGGGGCAGACTGAAGCTTTCTTT. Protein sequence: CASSLNRGQTEAFF.